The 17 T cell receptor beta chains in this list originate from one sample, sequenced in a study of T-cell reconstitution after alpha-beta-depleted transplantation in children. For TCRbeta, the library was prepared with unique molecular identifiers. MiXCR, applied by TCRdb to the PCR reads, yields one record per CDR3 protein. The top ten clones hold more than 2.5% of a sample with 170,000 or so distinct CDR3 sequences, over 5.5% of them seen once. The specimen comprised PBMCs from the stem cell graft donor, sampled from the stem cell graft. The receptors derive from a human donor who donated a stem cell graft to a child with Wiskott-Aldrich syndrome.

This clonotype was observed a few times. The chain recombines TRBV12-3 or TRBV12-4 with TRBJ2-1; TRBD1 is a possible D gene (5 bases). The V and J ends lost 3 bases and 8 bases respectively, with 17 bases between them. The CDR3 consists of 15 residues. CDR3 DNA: TGTGCCAGCAGTTTTTTTGGGGCCGCATTGGATGAGCAGTTCTTC. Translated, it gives CASSFFGAALDEQFF.

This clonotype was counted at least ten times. This CDR3 is CASSLEAAYQETQYF. The CDR3 DNA is TGTGCCAGCAGCTTGGAGGCTGCGTACCAAGAGACCCAGTACTTC. V is TRBV5-5 and J is TRBJ2-5; D call uncertain. The length of the CDR3 is 15 residues. Germline CDR1 reads SGHKS; CDR2 reads YYEKEE (reference sequence). The ends were cut back, 0 bases at V and 0 bases at J, with 9 bases in the middle.

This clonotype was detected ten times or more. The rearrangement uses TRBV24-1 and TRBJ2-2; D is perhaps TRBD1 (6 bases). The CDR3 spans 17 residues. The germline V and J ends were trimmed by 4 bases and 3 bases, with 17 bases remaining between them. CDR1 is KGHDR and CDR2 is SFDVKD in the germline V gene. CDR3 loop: CATSDPRGASHTGELFF. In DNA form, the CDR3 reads TGTGCCACCAGTGACCCCAGGGGCGCTAGCCACACCGGGGAGCTGTTTTTT.

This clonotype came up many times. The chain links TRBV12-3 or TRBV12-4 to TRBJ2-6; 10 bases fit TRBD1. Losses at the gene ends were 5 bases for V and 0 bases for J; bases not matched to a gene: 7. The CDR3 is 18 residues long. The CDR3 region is CASSQVRQGASGANVLTF. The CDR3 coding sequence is TGTGCCAGCAGTCAAGTCCGACAGGGGGCCTCTGGGGCCAACGTCCTGACTTTC.

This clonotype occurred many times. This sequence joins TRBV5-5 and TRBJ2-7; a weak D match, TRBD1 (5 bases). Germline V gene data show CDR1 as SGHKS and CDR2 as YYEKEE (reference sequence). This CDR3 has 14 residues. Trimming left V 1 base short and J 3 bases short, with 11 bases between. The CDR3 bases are TGTGCCAGCAGCTTGATCCAGGGCGGCTACGAGCAGTACTTC. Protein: CASSLIQGGYEQYF.

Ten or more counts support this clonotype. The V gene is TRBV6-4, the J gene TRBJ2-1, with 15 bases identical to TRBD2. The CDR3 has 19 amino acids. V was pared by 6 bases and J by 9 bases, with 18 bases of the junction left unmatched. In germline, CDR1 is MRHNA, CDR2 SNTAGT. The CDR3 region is CASSSLGLAGGPGKVEQFF. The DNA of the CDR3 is TGTGCCAGCAGCTCACTCGGACTAGCGGGAGGGCCGGGGAAGGTTGAGCAGTTCTTC.

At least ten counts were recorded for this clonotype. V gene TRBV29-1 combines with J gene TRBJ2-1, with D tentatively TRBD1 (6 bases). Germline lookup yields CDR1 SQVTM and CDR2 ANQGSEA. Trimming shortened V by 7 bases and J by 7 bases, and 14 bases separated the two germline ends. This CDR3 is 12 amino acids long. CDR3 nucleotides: TGCAGCGCCGAGACAGGACGAAATGAGCAGTTCTTC. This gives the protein CSAETGRNEQFF.

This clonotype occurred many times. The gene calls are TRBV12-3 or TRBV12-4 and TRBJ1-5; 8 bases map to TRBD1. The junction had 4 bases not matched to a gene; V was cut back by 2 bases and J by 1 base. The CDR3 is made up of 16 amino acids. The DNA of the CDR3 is TGTGCCAGCAGTTTACAGGACAGGGCAAGCAATCAGCCCCAGCATTTT. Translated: CASSLQDRASNQPQHF.

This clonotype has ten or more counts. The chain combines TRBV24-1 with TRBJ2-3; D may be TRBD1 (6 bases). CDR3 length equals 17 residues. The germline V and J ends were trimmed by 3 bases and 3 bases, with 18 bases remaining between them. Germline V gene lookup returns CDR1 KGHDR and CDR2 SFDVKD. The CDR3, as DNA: TGTGCCACCAGTGATCGAGAGGGGGATTTGAGGACAGATACGCAGTATTTT. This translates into CATSDREGDLRTDTQYF.

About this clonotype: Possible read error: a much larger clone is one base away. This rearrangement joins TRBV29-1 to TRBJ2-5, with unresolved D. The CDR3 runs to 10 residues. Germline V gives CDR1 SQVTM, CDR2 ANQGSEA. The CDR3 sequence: CSATQETRYF. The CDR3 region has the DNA TGCAGCGCTACCCAAGAGACCCGGTACTTC.

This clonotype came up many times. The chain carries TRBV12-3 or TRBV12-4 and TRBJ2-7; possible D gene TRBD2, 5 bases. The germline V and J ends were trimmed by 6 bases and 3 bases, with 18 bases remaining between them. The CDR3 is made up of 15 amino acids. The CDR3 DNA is TGTGCCAGCAGCTCGGACCGGGAATTCTACTACGAGCAGTACTTC. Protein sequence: CASSSDREFYYEQYF.

CDR3 sequence: CASSIYFASRGNEQFF. The CDR3 nucleotides are TGTGCCAGTAGTATTTATTTCGCTTCGAGGGGCAATGAGCAGTTCTTC. This sequence joins TRBV19 and TRBJ2-1; D possibly uses TRBD1 or TRBD2 (5 bases each). Trimming removed 3 bases from V and 6 bases from J, with 18 bases in between. CDR3 length equals 16 residues. Germline loops: CDR1 LNHDA, CDR2 SQIVND (reference sequence).

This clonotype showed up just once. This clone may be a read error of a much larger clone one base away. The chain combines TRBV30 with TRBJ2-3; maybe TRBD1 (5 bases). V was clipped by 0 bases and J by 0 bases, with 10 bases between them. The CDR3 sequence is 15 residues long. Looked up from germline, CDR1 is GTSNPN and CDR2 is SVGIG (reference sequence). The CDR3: CAWSVEDSSTDTQYF. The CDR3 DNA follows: TGTGCCTGGAGTGTAGAAGACAGCAGCACAGATACGCAGTATTTT.

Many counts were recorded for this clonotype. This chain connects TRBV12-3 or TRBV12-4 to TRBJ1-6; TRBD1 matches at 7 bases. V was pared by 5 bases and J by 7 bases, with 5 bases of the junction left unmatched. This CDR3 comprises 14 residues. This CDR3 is CASSRDSKNSPLHF. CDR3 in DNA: TGTGCCAGCAGTCGGGACAGTAAAAATTCACCCCTCCACTTT.

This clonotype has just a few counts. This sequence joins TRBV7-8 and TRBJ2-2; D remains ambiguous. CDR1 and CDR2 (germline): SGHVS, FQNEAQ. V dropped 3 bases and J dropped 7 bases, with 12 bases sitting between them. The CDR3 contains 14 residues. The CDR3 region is CASSLGSRNGELFF. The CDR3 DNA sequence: TGTGCCAGCAGCTTGGGTTCCCGGAACGGGGAGCTGTTTTTT.

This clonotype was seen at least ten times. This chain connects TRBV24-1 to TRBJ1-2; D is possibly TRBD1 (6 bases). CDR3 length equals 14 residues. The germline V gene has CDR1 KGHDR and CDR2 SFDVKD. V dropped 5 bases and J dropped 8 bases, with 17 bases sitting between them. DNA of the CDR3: TGTGCCACCAGTGGGGGTTCGGGGGCCGGCGGCTACACCTTC. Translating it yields CATSGGSGAGGYTF.

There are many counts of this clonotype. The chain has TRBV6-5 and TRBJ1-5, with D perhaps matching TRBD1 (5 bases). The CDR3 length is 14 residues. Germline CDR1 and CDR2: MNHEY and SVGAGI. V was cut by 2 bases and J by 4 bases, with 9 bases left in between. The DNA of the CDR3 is TGTGCCAGCAGTTACGACAGCCTGAATCAGCCCCAGCATTTT. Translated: CASSYDSLNQPQHF.